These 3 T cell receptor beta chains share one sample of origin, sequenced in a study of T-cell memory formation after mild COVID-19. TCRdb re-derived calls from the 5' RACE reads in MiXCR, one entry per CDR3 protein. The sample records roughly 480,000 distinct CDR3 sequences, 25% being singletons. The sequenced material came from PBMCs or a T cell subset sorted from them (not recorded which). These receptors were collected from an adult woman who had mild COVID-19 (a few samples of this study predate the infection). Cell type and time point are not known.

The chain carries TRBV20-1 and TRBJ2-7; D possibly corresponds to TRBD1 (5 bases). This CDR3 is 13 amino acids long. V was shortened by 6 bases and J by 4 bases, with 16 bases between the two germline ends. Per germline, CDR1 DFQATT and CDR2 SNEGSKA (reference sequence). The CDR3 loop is CSAQDSLFYEQYF. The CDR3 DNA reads TGCAGTGCCCAAGACAGTTTGTTTTACGAGCAGTACTTC.

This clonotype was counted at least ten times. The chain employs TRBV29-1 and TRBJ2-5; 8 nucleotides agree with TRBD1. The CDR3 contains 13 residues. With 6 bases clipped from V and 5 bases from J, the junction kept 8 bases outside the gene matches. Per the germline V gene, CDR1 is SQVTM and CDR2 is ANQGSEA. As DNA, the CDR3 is TGCAGCGTCACCCCAGGGGGCCAGGAGACCCAGTACTTC. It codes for CSVTPGGQETQYF.

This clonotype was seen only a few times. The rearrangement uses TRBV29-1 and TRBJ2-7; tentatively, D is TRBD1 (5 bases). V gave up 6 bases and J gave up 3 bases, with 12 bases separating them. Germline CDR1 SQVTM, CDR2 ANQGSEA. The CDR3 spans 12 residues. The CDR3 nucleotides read TGCAGCGTACAGGAAGAGCACTACGAGCAGTACTTC. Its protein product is CSVQEEHYEQYF.